The 15 T cell receptor beta chains in this list originate from one sample, sequenced in a study of cytomegalovirus exposure and HLA in healthy donors. Profiling relied on immunoSEQ multiplex PCR, and the TCRdb table lists in-frame clones only, not all of them. The sample yields hundreds of thousands of clones, around 86% seen once. The specimen sequenced was PBMCs. These receptors were obtained from a woman aged 18-29 years in good health and CMV-seronegative.

V and J are TRBV18 and TRBJ2-2, with TRBD1 matching 8 bases. In germline, CDR1 is KGHSH, CDR2 LQKENI. The CDR3 extends over 15 amino acids. The V segment lost 5 bases and the J segment 1 base; nucleotides outside the gene matches: 3. CDR3 nucleotide sequence: TGTGCCAGCTCATCTGACAGGGGGAACACCGGGGAGCTGTTTTTT. It specifies CASSSDRGNTGELFF.

The chain is built from TRBV16 and TRBJ2-2; possible D gene TRBD1, 5 bases. CDR3 size: 15 residues. The V and J ends lost 1 base and 7 bases respectively, with 13 bases between them. Per germline, CDR1 KGHSY and CDR2 FQNENV. In nucleotides, the CDR3 is TGTGCCAGCAGCCAATTCCCCAGGGTAGGCGGGGAGCTGTTTTTT. It codes for CASSQFPRVGGELFF.

This rearrangement joins TRBV7-9 to TRBJ1-4; D gene ambiguous. Trimming left V 3 bases short and J 3 bases short, with 11 bases between. CDR1 SEHNR and CDR2 FQNEAQ come from the germline V gene (reference sequence). This CDR3 contains 15 residues. Here the CDR3 DNA reads TGTGCCAGCAGCTTGTCGGGGTTGCCTAATGAAAAACTGTTTTTT. Its protein is CASSLSGLPNEKLFF.

J is TRBJ1-2 and V is TRBV29-1, with 8 bases fitting TRBD1. The CDR3 spans 13 residues. CDR1 is SQVTM and CDR2 is ANQGSEA in the germline V gene. The J segment lost 6 bases and the V segment lost 2 bases, leaving 5 bases of the junction unmatched. The CDR3 sequence is CSVELQGAHGYTF. CDR3 in DNA: TGCAGCGTTGAATTGCAGGGGGCCCATGGCTACACCTTC.

CDR3: CASSLPGQANEKLFF. The CDR3 DNA follows: TGTGCCAGCAGTTTACCGGGACAGGCTAATGAAAAACTGTTTTTT. The chain joins TRBV25-1 to TRBJ1-4; 8 nucleotides line up with TRBD1. CDR1 is MGHDK and CDR2 is SYGVNS in the germline V gene. With V trimmed by 5 bases and J by 3 bases, 5 bases remained unmatched. CDR3 size: 15 residues.

This clone was seen once. The chain joins TRBV5-4 to TRBJ2-3, with D possibly being TRBD2 (6 bases). Trimming took off 5 bases at V and 6 bases at J, with 13 bases between the two ends. CDR3 length equals 13 residues. Germline CDR1 reads SGHNT; CDR2 reads YYREEE (reference sequence). CDR3 nucleotides: TGTGCCAGCAGAGGAGGGGAGCAGGATACGCAGTATTTT. This sequence encodes CASRGGEQDTQYF.

The J gene is TRBJ1-5, the V gene TRBV2, with D uncertain. Trimming pared 1 base from V and 5 bases from J, leaving 9 bases between. The CDR3 has 14 amino acids. In germline, CDR1 is SNHLY, CDR2 FYNNEI. CDR3 sequence: CASSEGESYQPQHF. CDR3 sequence (DNA): TGTGCCAGCAGTGAAGGGGAGAGTTATCAGCCCCAGCATTTT.

The J gene is TRBJ1-2, the V gene TRBV7-6; TRBD1 matches 7 bases. Per the germline V gene, CDR1 is SGHVS and CDR2 is FNYEAQ. This CDR3 is built from 15 residues. The ends lost 5 bases at V and 2 bases at J; junction bases unmatched: 8. CDR3 residues: CASSPPGRGNYGYTF. CDR3 in DNA: TGTGCCAGCAGCCCCCCGGGCAGGGGGAACTATGGCTACACCTTC.

The chain links TRBV6-5 to TRBJ2-3, with D perhaps TRBD2 (6 bases). The germline gives CDR1 MNHEY, CDR2 SVGAGI. The CDR3 loop spans 14 amino acids. The ends were cut back, 4 bases at V and 1 base at J, with 9 bases in the middle. CDR3 nucleotides: TGTGCCAGCAGTTCTCGGAGGGGCACAGATACGCAGTATTTT. The encoded protein is CASSSRRGTDTQYF.

This sequence joins TRBV19 and TRBJ2-1; TRBD2 agrees at 10 bases. CDR1 and CDR2 (germline): LNHDA, SQIVND (reference sequence). Unmatched junction bases numbered 8, after V lost 6 bases and J lost 9 bases. The CDR3 is 14 amino acids. Written as DNA, the CDR3 is TGTGCCAGTAGGCCTAGCGGGGGACAAGGTGAGCAGTTCTTC. It specifies CASRPSGGQGEQFF.

The CDR3 bases are TGTGCCAGCAGTTCAACAGGCAATCAGCCCCAGCATTTT. This gives the protein CASSSTGNQPQHF. The J gene is TRBJ1-5, the V gene TRBV6-6; unclear D gene. This CDR3 contains 13 residues. Trimming removed 4 bases at V and 2 bases at J, with 6 bases between. From germline, CDR1 is MNHNY and CDR2 SVGAGI (reference sequence).

The chain carries TRBV6-1 and TRBJ2-3, with D possibly TRBD2 on 6 matching bases. Trimming removed 0 bases from V and 0 bases from J, with 10 bases in between. CDR1 is MNHNS, CDR2 SASEGT, per germline. The CDR3 contains 16 residues. CDR3 sequence: CASSEAASDSTDTQYF. The CDR3 nucleotides read TGTGCCAGCAGTGAAGCGGCTAGCGATAGCACAGATACGCAGTATTTT.

The chain uses TRBV6-1 and TRBJ1-2; D may be TRBD1 (5 bases). The V gene's germline CDR1 is MNHNS and CDR2 SASEGT. Trimming pared 0 bases from V and 7 bases from J, leaving 15 bases between. This CDR3 has 15 residues. Here the CDR3 DNA reads TGTGCCAGCAGTGAAGCCGACAGAATGTTGGGTGGCTACACCTTC. Protein product: CASSEADRMLGGYTF.

The chain combines TRBV7-8 with TRBJ2-7; D not resolved. The CDR3 extends over 13 amino acids. CDR1 and CDR2 (germline): SGHVS, FQNEAQ. The germline V and J ends were trimmed by 8 bases and 2 bases, with 13 bases remaining between them. The CDR3 protein is CASLAGSTYEQYF. DNA of the CDR3: TGTGCCAGCTTAGCCGGAAGCACCTACGAGCAGTACTTC.

The gene calls are TRBV19 and TRBJ1-1; D call uncertain. Looked up from germline, CDR1 is LNHDA and CDR2 is SQIVND (reference sequence). The CDR3 consists of 13 residues. V lost 2 bases and J lost 2, with 6 bases in between. The CDR3 DNA sequence: TGTGCCAGTAGTATAATAAGCAACACTGAAGCTTTCTTT. This encodes CASSIISNTEAFF.